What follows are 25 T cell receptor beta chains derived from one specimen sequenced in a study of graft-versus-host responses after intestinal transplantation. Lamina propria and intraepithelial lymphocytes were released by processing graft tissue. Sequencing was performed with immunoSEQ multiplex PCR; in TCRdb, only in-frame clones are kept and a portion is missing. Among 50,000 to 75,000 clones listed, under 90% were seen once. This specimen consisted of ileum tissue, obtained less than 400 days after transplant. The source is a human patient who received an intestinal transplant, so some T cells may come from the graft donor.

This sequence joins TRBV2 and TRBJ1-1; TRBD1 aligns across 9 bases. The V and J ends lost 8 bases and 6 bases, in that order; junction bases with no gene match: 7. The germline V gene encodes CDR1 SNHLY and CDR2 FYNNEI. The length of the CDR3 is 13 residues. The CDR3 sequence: CASADRGAPEAFF. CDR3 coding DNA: TGTGCCAGCGCTGACAGGGGGGCCCCTGAAGCTTTCTTT.

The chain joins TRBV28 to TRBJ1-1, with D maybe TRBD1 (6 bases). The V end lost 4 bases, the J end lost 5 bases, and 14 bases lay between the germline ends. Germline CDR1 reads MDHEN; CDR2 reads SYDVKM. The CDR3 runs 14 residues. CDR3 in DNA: TGTGCCAGCAGTTACGGGGGCGGGGGTACTGAAGCTTTCTTT. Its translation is CASSYGGGGTEAFF.

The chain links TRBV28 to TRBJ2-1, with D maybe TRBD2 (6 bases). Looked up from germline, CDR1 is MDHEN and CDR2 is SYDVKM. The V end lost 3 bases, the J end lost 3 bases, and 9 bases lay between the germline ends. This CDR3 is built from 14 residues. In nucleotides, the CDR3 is TGTGCCAGCAGTTTCGGGACTGTCTACAATGAGCAGTTCTTC. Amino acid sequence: CASSFGTVYNEQFF. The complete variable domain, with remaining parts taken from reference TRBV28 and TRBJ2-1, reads DVKVTQSSRYLVKRTGEKVFLECVQDMDHENMFWYRQDPGLGLRLIYFSYDVKMKEKGDIPEGYSVSREKKERFSLILESASTNQTSMYLCASSFGTVYNEQFFGPGTRLTVL.

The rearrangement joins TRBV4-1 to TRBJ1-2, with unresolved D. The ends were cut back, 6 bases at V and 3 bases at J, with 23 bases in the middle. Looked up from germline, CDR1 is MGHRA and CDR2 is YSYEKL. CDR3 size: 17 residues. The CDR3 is CASSHPNPGKGDYGYTF. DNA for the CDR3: TGCGCCAGCAGTCATCCCAACCCGGGGAAGGGCGACTATGGCTACACCTTC.

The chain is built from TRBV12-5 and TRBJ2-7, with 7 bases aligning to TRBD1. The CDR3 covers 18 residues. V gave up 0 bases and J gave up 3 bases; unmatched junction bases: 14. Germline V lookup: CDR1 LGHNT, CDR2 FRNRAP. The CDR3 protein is CASGLVPSGQVHFYEQYF. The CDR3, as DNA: TGTGCTAGTGGTTTGGTACCGTCTGGACAGGTTCATTTCTACGAGCAGTACTTC.

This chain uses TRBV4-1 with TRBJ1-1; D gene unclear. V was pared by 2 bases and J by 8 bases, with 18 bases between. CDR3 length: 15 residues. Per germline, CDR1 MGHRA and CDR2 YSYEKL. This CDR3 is CASSQILAAAHEAFF. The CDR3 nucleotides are TGCGCCAGCAGCCAAATCCTCGCAGCCGCCCACGAAGCTTTCTTT.

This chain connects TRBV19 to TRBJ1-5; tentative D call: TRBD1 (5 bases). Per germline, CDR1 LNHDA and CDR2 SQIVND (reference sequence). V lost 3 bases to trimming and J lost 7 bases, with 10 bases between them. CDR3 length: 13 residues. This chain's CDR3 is CASSIGWGQPQHF. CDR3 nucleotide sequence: TGTGCCAGTAGTATTGGGTGGGGCCAGCCCCAGCATTTT.

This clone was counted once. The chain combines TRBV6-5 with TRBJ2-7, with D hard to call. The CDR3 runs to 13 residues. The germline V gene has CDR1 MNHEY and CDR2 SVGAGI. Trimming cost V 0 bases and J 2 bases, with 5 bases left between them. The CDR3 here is CASSYSKAYEQYF. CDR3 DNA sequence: TGTGCCAGCAGTTACTCAAAAGCCTACGAGCAGTACTTC.

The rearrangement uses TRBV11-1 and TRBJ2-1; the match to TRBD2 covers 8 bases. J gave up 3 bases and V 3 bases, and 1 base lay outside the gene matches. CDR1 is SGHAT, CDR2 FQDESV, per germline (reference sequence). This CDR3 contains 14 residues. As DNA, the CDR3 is TGTGCCAGCAGCTTCGGGACTAGCTACAATGAGCAGTTCTTC. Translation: CASSFGTSYNEQFF. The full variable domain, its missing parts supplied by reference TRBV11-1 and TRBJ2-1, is EAEVAQSPRYKITEKSQAVAFWCDPISGHATLYWYRQILGQGPELLVQFQDESVVDDSQLPKDRFSAERLKGVDSTLKIQPAELGDSAMYLCASSFGTSYNEQFFGPGTRLTVL.

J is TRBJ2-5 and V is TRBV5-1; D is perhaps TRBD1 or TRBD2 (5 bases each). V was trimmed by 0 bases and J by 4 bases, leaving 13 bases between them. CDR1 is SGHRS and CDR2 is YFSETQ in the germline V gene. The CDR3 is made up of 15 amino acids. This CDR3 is CASSLEGPRGETQYF. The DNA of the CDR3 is TGCGCCAGCAGCTTGGAGGGACCTCGAGGAGAGACCCAGTACTTC.

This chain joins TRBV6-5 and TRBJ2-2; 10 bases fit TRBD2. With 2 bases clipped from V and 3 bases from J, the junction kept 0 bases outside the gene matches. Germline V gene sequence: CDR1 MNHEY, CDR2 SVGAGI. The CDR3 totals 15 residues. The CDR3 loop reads CASSYTSGDTGELFF. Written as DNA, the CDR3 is TGTGCCAGCAGTTACACTAGCGGGGACACCGGGGAGCTGTTTTTT.

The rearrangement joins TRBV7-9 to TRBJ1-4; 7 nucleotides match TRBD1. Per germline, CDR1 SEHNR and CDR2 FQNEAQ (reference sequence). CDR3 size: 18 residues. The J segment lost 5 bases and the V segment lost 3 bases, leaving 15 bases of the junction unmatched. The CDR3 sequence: CASSFPDRDGSENEKLFF. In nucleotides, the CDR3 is TGTGCCAGCAGCTTCCCCGACAGGGACGGCTCCGAAAATGAAAAACTGTTTTTT.

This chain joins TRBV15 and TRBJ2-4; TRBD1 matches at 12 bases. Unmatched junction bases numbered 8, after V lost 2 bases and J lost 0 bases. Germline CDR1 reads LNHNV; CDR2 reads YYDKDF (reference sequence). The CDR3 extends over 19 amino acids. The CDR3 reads CATSRSGTGGFIAKNIQYF. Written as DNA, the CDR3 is TGTGCCACCAGCAGATCCGGGACAGGGGGCTTCATAGCCAAAAACATTCAGTACTTC.

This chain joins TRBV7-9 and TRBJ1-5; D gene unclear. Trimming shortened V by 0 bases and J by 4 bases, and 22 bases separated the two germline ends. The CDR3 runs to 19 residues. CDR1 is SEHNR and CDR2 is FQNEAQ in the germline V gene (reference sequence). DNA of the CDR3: TGTGCCAGCAGCTTAGCGTCAGTCAGCGACGCTACCCCTAATCAGCCCCAGCATTTT. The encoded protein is CASSLASVSDATPNQPQHF.

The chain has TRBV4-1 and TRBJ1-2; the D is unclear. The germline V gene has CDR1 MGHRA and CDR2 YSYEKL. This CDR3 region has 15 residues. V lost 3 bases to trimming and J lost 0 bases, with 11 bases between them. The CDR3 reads CASSQLGPSNYGYTF. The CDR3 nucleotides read TGCGCCAGCAGCCAGTTGGGTCCCTCTAACTATGGCTACACCTTC.

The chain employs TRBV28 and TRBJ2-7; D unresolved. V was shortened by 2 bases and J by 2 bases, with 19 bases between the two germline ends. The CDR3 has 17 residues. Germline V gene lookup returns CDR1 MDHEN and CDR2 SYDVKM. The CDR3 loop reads CASSLTPPPPTTYEQYF. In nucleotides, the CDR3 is TGTGCCAGCAGTTTAACGCCGCCTCCGCCGACGACCTACGAGCAGTACTTC.

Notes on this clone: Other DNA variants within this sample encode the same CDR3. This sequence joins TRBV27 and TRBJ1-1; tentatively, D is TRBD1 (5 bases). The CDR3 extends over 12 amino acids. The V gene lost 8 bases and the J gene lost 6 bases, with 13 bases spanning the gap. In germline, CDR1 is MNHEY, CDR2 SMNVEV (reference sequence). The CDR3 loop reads CASLGGGSEAFF. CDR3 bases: TGTGCCAGCCTGGGGGGAGGGTCTGAAGCTTTCTTT.

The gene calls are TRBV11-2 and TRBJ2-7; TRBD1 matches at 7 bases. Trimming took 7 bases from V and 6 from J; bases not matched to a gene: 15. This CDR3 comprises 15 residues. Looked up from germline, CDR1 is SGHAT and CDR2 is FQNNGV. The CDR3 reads CASTWVRQGMGEQYF. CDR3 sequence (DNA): TGTGCCAGCACCTGGGTCCGACAGGGAATGGGCGAGCAGTACTTC.

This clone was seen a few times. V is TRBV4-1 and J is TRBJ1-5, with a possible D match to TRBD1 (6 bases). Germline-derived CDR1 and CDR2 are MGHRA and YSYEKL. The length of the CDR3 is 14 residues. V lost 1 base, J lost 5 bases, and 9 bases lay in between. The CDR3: CASSQGSGDQPQHF. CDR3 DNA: TGCGCCAGCAGCCAAGGCTCAGGGGATCAGCCCCAGCATTTT.

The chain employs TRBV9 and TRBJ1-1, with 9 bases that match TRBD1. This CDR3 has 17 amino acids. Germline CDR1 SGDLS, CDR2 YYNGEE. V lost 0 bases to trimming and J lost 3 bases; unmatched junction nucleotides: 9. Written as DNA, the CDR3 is TGTGCCAGCAGCGTAGCCGGAACAGGGGGCTTGTACACTGAAGCTTTCTTT. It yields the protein CASSVAGTGGLYTEAFF.

The CDR3 DNA reads TGTGCCAGCAGCTTGGCCCGGACAGTCACTGGAAACACCATATATTTT. Translating it yields CASSLARTVTGNTIYF. This chain uses TRBV5-6 with TRBJ1-3, with a weak D call TRBD1 (6 bases). Germline assignment: CDR1 SGHDT and CDR2 YYEEEE. V lost 0 bases and J lost 2, with 12 bases in between. This CDR3 has 16 residues.

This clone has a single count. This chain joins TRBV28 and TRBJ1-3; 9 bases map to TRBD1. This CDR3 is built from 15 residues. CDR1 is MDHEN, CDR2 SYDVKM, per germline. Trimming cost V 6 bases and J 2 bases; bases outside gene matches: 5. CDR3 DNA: TGTGCCAGCAGCCTGGGACAGGGTACTGGAAACACCATATATTTT. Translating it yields CASSLGQGTGNTIYF.

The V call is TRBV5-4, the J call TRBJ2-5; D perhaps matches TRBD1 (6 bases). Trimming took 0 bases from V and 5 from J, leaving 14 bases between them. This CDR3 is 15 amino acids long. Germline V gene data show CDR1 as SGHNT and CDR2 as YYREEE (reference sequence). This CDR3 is CASSLDNRVEETQYF. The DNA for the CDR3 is TGTGCCAGCAGCTTGGATAACAGGGTGGAGGAGACCCAGTACTTC.

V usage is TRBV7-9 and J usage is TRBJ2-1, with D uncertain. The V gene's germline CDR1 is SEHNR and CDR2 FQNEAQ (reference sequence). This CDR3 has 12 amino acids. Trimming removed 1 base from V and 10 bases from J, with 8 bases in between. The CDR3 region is CASSLGTGEQFF. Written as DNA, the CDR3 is TGTGCCAGCAGCTTAGGTACCGGGGAGCAGTTCTTC. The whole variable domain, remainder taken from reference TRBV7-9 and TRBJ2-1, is DTGVSQNPRHKITKRGQNVTFRCDPISEHNRLYWYRQTLGQGPEFLTYFQNEAQLEKSRLLSDRFSAERPKGSFSTLEIQRTEQGDSAMYLCASSLGTGEQFFGPGTRLTVL.

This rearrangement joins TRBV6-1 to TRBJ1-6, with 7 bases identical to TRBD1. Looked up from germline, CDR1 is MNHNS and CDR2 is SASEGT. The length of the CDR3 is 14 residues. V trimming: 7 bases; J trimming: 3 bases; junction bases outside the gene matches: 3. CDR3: CASIRDSYNSPLHF. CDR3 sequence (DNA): TGTGCCAGCATTAGGGACAGCTATAATTCACCCCTCCACTTT.